This entry lists 13 T cell receptor beta chains sequenced from one sample in a study of T cell responses to AZD1222 COVID-19 vaccine. Sequencing used immunoSEQ multiplex PCR; TCRdb keeps in-frame clones, though not all of them. There are about 200,000 clones in the sample; around 93% occur only once, and less than 1.2% lies in the top ten. The sample in question was peripheral blood, obtained on day 0 of MenACWY control vaccination. These receptors originate from an adult in good health.

This chain connects TRBV3-1 (or the pseudogene TRBV3-2) to TRBJ1-1, with D unresolved. V was cut by 1 base and J by 10 bases, with 13 bases left in between. Germline values: CDR1 LGHDT, CDR2 YNNKEL (reference sequence). This CDR3 has 13 amino acids. CDR3 nucleotides: TGTGCCAGCAGCCAAGTGCATTTTTCGTCAGCTTTCTTT. Protein sequence: CASSQVHFSSAFF.

This clone was detected only once. The V call is TRBV27, the J call TRBJ1-4, with 8 bases that match TRBD1. In germline, CDR1 is MNHEY, CDR2 SMNVEV (reference sequence). This CDR3 spans 15 amino acids. Trimming at V came to 6 bases and at J to 3 bases, leaving 6 bases not matched to a gene. Here the CDR3 DNA reads TGTGCCAGCAGCCCTGACAGGGGCCCTAATGAAAAACTGTTTTTT. This sequence encodes CASSPDRGPNEKLFF.

V usage is TRBV9 and J usage is TRBJ1-1, with 7 positions matching TRBD1. The CDR3 loop spans 19 amino acids. The trim removed 0 bases at V and 11 bases at J, leaving 25 bases unmatched. Germline assignment: CDR1 SGDLS and CDR2 YYNGEE. CDR3 sequence (DNA): TGTGCCAGCAGCGTAGAGTCAGGGGGGCAGCCGTTTCCCGCCTATACGGCTTTCTTT. This gives the protein CASSVESGGQPFPAYTAFF.

This clone was seen once. The chain uses TRBV4-1 and TRBJ1-4; D is undetermined. CDR1 and CDR2 (germline): MGHRA, YSYEKL. This CDR3 is built from 14 residues. Trimming shortened V by 4 bases and J by 7 bases, and 13 bases separated the two germline ends. The CDR3 is CASSPGPVGEKLFF. CDR3 nucleotide sequence: TGCGCCAGCAGCCCCGGACCGGTGGGTGAAAAACTGTTTTTT.

This clone occurred once. V and J are TRBV28 and TRBJ1-4; no firm D call. This CDR3 spans 15 amino acids. Germline V gives CDR1 MDHEN, CDR2 SYDVKM. V was cut by 5 bases and J by 8 bases, with 18 bases left in between. The CDR3 loop is CASSPPGSVREKLFF. CDR3 bases: TGTGCCAGCAGTCCCCCGGGGTCCGTTCGGGAAAAACTGTTTTTT.

This clone is a singleton in its sample. The V gene is TRBV30, the J gene TRBJ2-5, with a tentative D call TRBD1 (5 bases). The V end lost 0 bases, the J end lost 2 bases, and 7 bases lay between the germline ends. Germline V gene data show CDR1 as GTSNPN and CDR2 as SVGIG (reference sequence). There are 13 residues in the CDR3. This CDR3 is CAWSVKGQETQYF. The DNA for the CDR3 is TGTGCCTGGAGTGTAAAGGGGCAAGAGACCCAGTACTTC.

This clone appeared a few times. The chain combines TRBV25-1 with TRBJ2-2; 8 bases align to TRBD2. The germline gives CDR1 MGHDK, CDR2 SYGVNS. The CDR3 length is 14 residues. J gave up 3 bases and V 8 bases, and 5 bases lay outside the gene matches. CDR3 sequence reads: CASRGGRHTGELFF. The CDR3 coding sequence is TGTGCCAGCCGCGGGGGGCGGCACACCGGGGAGCTGTTTTTT.

The V gene is TRBV6-5, the J gene TRBJ1-4; weak D call: TRBD1 (5 bases). The ends were cut back, 0 bases at V and 5 bases at J, with 10 bases in the middle. The CDR3 sequence is 15 residues long. The germline V gene encodes CDR1 MNHEY and CDR2 SVGAGI. The CDR3 nucleotides read TGTGCCAGCAGTTACTCGATGGGGGGGAATGAAAAACTGTTTTTT. Translation: CASSYSMGGNEKLFF.

The J gene is TRBJ2-5, the V gene TRBV11-2; perhaps TRBD2 as D (6 bases). This CDR3 comprises 17 residues. The V and J ends lost 5 bases and 1 base respectively, with 20 bases between them. Per germline, CDR1 SGHAT and CDR2 FQNNGV. This chain's CDR3 is CASSLMRGWGGQETQYF. The DNA for the CDR3 is TGTGCCAGCAGCCTGATGCGGGGATGGGGTGGCCAAGAGACCCAGTACTTC.

The chain joins TRBV21-1 to TRBJ1-6. TRBV21-1 is a pseudogene. The CDR3 is 18 residues long. The CDR3 sequence: CASSIHRELISYNSPLHF. CDR3 in DNA: TGTGCCAGCAGCATACATCGGGAACTGATCTCCTATAATTCACCCCTCCACTTT.

The chain couples TRBV6-1 to TRBJ1-1; a weak D match, TRBD1 (5 bases). Deletions cut 5 bases from V and 1 base from J, with 11 bases between. CDR3 length: 14 residues. Germline CDR1 MNHNS, CDR2 SASEGT. CDR3 DNA sequence: TGTGCCAGCAGTAGGGACGGAAAGAACACTGAAGCTTTCTTT. The encoded protein is CASSRDGKNTEAFF.

The V gene is TRBV6-6, the J gene TRBJ1-2; D perhaps matches TRBD1 (6 bases). With 6 bases removed from V and 2 bases from J, the gap between germline ends came to 16 bases. This CDR3 region has 15 residues. Germline V gene sequence: CDR1 MNHNY, CDR2 SVGAGI (reference sequence). In nucleotides, the CDR3 is TGTGCCAGCAGAGCCTTCAATCAGGGGAACTATGGCTACACCTTC. Amino acids: CASRAFNQGNYGYTF.

This chain links TRBV18 with TRBJ2-1; no clear D gene. Germline values: CDR1 KGHSH, CDR2 LQKENI. The CDR3 sequence is 14 residues long. V was pared by 6 bases and J by 10 bases, with 19 bases between. CDR3 nucleotides: TGTGCCAGCTCCCTAAATCCAGGTTCAGGCGAGCAGTTCTTC. Encoded protein: CASSLNPGSGEQFF.